The 21 T cell receptor beta chains below all came from one sample that was sequenced in a study of read filtering for tumor transcriptome and immune sequencing. This library used around 0.4 ug RNA and molecular barcoded adaptors spanning alpha/delta and beta/gamma chains. TCRdb re-called the reads with MiXCR, one entry per CDR3 protein. The data show tens of thousands of distinct CDR3 sequences, approximately 15% seen once. Specimen: a population of CD138-negative cells sorted from bone marrow. The receptors were sampled from a donor aged 40 or over with multiple myeloma.

Concerning this clonotype itself: It is likely a read error, because the conserved phenylalanine at the end of the CDR3 is missing. No DNA is shown, since the ends of the CDR3 on it are uncertain; the CDR3 is the one TCRdb lists. This chain links TRBV20-1 with TRBJ1-1. Counting both end residues, the CDR3 totals 13 amino acids. Germline V lookup: CDR1 DFQATT, CDR2 SNEGSKA (reference sequence). The CDR3 sequence is CSARGPTNTEAFL.

This clonotype was seen a few times. A much larger clone differs from this one at a single base, so this may be a read error. The gene calls are TRBV5-6 and TRBJ1-1, with a possible D match to TRBD1 (5 bases). Germline V gives CDR1 SGHDT, CDR2 YYEEEE. This CDR3 comprises 15 residues. The CDR3 DNA reads as TGTGCCAGCAGCTCCCCCTTCACAGGTGGTGCTGAAGCTTCCTTT. Translating gives CASSSPFTGGAEASF.

This clonotype showed up many times. The chain employs TRBV29-1 and TRBJ2-1, with 11 bases lining up with TRBD2. V trimming: 6 bases; J trimming: 3 bases; junction bases outside the gene matches: 10. Germline assignment: CDR1 SQVTM and CDR2 ANQGSEA. The CDR3 consists of 16 residues. CDR3 DNA sequence: TGCAGCGTGACTAGCGGGATGGGTGTCTTCTACAATGAGCAGTTCTTC. Translating it yields CSVTSGMGVFYNEQFF.

Points on this clonotype: Mismatch with germline at one junction end may stem from a read error. This chain uses TRBV6-5 with TRBJ1-5; D is undetermined. The CDR3 is made up of 15 amino acids. Germline CDR1 and CDR2: MNHEY and SVGAGI. CDR3 in DNA: TGTGCCGGCAGGTTCCCCTCTAGTAGCAATCAGCCCCAGCATTTT. This encodes CAGRFPSSSNQPQHF.

In its sample, this clonotype was seen many times. The chain recombines TRBV3-1 with TRBJ2-7; 7 bases match TRBD1. The CDR3 is 13 residues long. The germline V gene has CDR1 LGHDT and CDR2 YNNKEL (reference sequence). Trimming removed 5 bases from V and 6 bases from J; junction bases left unmatched: 7. The CDR3 nucleotides are TGTGCCAGCAGCTCAGGACAGGTTGTCGAGCAGTACTTC. Translating it yields CASSSGQVVEQYF.

This clonotype was recorded a few times. CDR3 protein: CASSFGTLTGELFF. Written as DNA, the CDR3 is TGCGCCAGCAGCTTTGGGACACTCACCGGGGAGCTGTTTTTT. This chain connects TRBV5-1 to TRBJ2-2, with D maybe TRBD1 (6 bases). The germline V gene has CDR1 SGHRS and CDR2 YFSETQ. With 2 bases removed from V and 4 bases from J, the gap between germline ends came to 9 bases. The CDR3 extends over 14 amino acids. The full variable domain, in which reference TRBV5-1 and TRBJ2-2 provide the parts outside the CDR3, is KAGVTQTPRYLIKTRGQQVTLSCSPISGHRSVSWYQQTPGQGLQFLFEYFSETQRNKGNFPGRFSGRQFSNSRSEMNVSTLELGDSALYLCASSFGTLTGELFFGEGSRLTVL.

Concerning this clonotype: A junction end diverges from the germline sequence, so it may reflect a read error. This chain connects TRBV29-1 to TRBJ2-7; TRBD1 agrees at 7 bases. The DNA end favors TRBJ2-1, so the J call may be wrong. The CDR3 is 15 amino acids. The germline V gene has CDR1 SQVTM and CDR2 ANQGSEA. The CDR3 spells CSVEIWDSRYSEQFF. The DNA for the CDR3 is TGCAGCGTTGAAATTTGGGACAGCCGCTACAGTGAGCAGTTCTTC.

This clonotype occurred many times. The V call is TRBV29-1, the J call TRBJ2-2; possibly TRBD2 for D (6 bases). V lost 6 bases and J 0 bases, leaving 11 bases between the germline ends. CDR3 length: 14 amino acids. The germline gives CDR1 SQVTM, CDR2 ANQGSEA. The CDR3 DNA follows: TGCAGCGTCCGGCGGGGTACGAACACCGGGGAGCTGTTTTTT. This gives the protein CSVRRGTNTGELFF.

This clonotype was counted at least ten times. The gene calls are TRBV18 and TRBJ2-7, with a tentative D call TRBD1 (5 bases). The V end lost 4 bases, the J end lost 4 bases, and 8 bases lay between the germline ends. The CDR3 totals 12 residues. Germline loops: CDR1 KGHSH, CDR2 LQKENI. CDR3 region: CASSQGSYEQYF. CDR3 DNA sequence: TGTGCCAGCTCACAGGGGTCTTACGAGCAGTACTTC.

Many counts were recorded for this clonotype. J is TRBJ2-1 and V is TRBV6-5; a weak D match, TRBD1 (5 bases). The germline CDR1 and CDR2 sequences are MNHEY and SVGAGI. Trimming took 0 bases from V and 0 from J, leaving 6 bases between them. This CDR3 is built from 15 residues. CDR3 bases: TGTGCCAGCAGTTACTCGCAGGGCTCCTACAATGAGCAGTTCTTC. This sequence encodes CASSYSQGSYNEQFF.

This clonotype ranks as medium-sized. V usage is TRBV6-2 or TRBV6-3 and J usage is TRBJ2-1; 10 positions match TRBD2. CDR1 MNHEY and CDR2 SVGEGT come from the germline V gene. The CDR3 length is 16 residues. V shed 0 bases and J 5 bases; nucleotides not matched to a gene: 4. CDR3: CASSYSLAGGNNEQFF. CDR3 coding DNA: TGTGCCAGCAGTTACTCTTTAGCGGGAGGTAACAATGAGCAGTTCTTC.

This clonotype was seen at least ten times. The rearrangement uses TRBV4-1 and TRBJ1-2; maybe TRBD1 (5 bases). This CDR3 contains 14 residues. CDR1 is MGHRA and CDR2 is YSYEKL in the germline V gene. V gave up 1 base and J gave up 7 bases, with 13 bases separating them. CDR3 in DNA: TGCGCCAGCAGCCAAGTGAGGGGATCGTTTGGCTACACCTTC. Residues: CASSQVRGSFGYTF.

This clonotype was seen ten or more times. The rearrangement uses TRBV7-2 and TRBJ2-7; 7 nucleotides line up with TRBD1. Unmatched junction bases numbered 2, after V lost 4 bases and J lost 2 bases. This CDR3 has 13 residues. The germline V gene encodes CDR1 SGHTA and CDR2 FQGNSA. The CDR3 reads CASSYRGPYEQYF. The CDR3 bases are TGTGCCAGCAGCTACAGGGGTCCCTACGAGCAGTACTTC.

This clonotype was detected ten times or more. The CDR3 DNA reads TGTGCCAGCAGCCAAGATATGTGGGGAGACATCTCCTACGAGCAGTACTTC. Protein: CASSQDMWGDISYEQYF. This chain joins TRBV3-1 and TRBJ2-7; possible D gene TRBD2, 5 bases. This CDR3 comprises 17 residues. V was pared by 0 bases and J by 0 bases, with 15 bases between. Germline V CDR1 and CDR2: LGHDT, YNNKEL (reference sequence).

Ten or more counts support this clonotype. This chain uses TRBV29-1 with TRBJ1-4; possibly TRBD1 for D (6 bases). The CDR3 spans 14 residues. Germline assignment: CDR1 SQVTM and CDR2 ANQGSEA. V gave up 5 bases and J gave up 8 bases, with 18 bases separating them. CDR3 bases: TGCAGCGTTTCAAAAGGGAGGGGGTACGAAAAACTGTTTTTT. It translates to CSVSKGRGYEKLFF.

In this sample, this clonotype turned up many times. The chain recombines TRBV11-2 with TRBJ1-1; D possibly corresponds to TRBD1 (6 bases). CDR3 size: 15 residues. V was pared by 5 bases and J by 4 bases, with 17 bases between. Germline-derived CDR1 and CDR2 are SGHAT and FQNNGV. The CDR3 region has the DNA TGTGCCAGCAGCCCCCCAGTCAGAGGGGGCACTGAAGCTTTCTTT. This translates into CASSPPVRGGTEAFF.

This clonotype came up many times. The V gene is TRBV5-1, the J gene TRBJ2-1; 9 nucleotides align to TRBD2. The junction had 12 bases not matched to a gene; V was cut back by 4 bases and J by 7 bases. CDR3 size: 16 residues. Per the germline V gene, CDR1 is SGHRS and CDR2 is YFSETQ. DNA of the CDR3: TGCGCCAGCAGCCTGGGGAATAGCGGGAGACGAAATGAGCAGTTCTTC. Residues: CASSLGNSGRRNEQFF.

This chain uses TRBV7-2 with TRBJ2-4, with D maybe TRBD2 (5 bases). This CDR3 region has 15 residues. V was pared by 8 bases and J by 0 bases, with 14 bases between. Germline V gene lookup returns CDR1 SGHTA and CDR2 FQGNSA. The CDR3 loop is CASLLRRGAKNIQYF. The CDR3 nucleotides are TGTGCCAGCCTATTACGACGGGGAGCCAAAAACATTCAGTACTTC.

This clonotype has at least ten counts. This chain joins TRBV29-1 and TRBJ2-1; 9 positions agree with TRBD1. The CDR3 sequence is 16 residues long. The germline V gene encodes CDR1 SQVTM and CDR2 ANQGSEA. V was pared by 4 bases and J by 3 bases, with 10 bases of the junction left unmatched. The CDR3 sequence is CSVGRSDRGLYNEQFF. CDR3 bases: TGCAGCGTTGGCAGATCGGACAGGGGACTCTACAATGAGCAGTTCTTC.

This chain links TRBV7-2 with TRBJ2-1; D gene uncertain. V was shortened by 1 base and J by 9 bases, with 10 bases between the two germline ends. CDR1 and CDR2 from the germline V gene are SGHTA and FQGNSA. There are 13 residues in the CDR3. The CDR3 protein is CASSLGGMGEQFF. Written as DNA, the CDR3 is TGTGCCAGCAGCTTAGGAGGAATGGGTGAGCAGTTCTTC.

This clonotype was detected many times. The chain uses TRBV20-1 and TRBJ1-2; 7 bases are a match to TRBD1. From germline, CDR1 is DFQATT and CDR2 SNEGSKA (reference sequence). The J segment lost 2 bases and the V segment lost 0 bases, leaving 6 bases of the junction unmatched. The CDR3 length is 15 residues. The CDR3 protein is CSARDLIGGNYGYTF. The DNA of the CDR3 is TGCAGTGCTAGAGATCTAATAGGGGGCAACTATGGCTACACCTTC.